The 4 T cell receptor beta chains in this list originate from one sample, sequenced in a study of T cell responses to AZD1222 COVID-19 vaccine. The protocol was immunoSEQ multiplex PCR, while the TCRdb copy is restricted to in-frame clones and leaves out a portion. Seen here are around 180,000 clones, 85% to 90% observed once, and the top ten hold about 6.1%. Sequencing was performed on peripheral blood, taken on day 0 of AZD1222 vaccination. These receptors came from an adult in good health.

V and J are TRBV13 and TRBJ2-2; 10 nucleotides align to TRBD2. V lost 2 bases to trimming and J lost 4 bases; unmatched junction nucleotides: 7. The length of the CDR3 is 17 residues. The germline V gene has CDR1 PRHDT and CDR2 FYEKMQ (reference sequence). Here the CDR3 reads CASSLLRSGRATGELFF. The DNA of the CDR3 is TGTGCCAGCAGCTTACTCAGGAGCGGGAGGGCCACCGGGGAGCTGTTTTTT.

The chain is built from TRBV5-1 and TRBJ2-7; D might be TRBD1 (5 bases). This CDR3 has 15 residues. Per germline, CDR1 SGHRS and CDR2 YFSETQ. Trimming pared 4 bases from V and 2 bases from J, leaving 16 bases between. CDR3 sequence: CASSPQGIETYEQYF. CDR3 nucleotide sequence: TGCGCCAGCAGCCCGCAGGGAATCGAAACCTACGAGCAGTACTTC.

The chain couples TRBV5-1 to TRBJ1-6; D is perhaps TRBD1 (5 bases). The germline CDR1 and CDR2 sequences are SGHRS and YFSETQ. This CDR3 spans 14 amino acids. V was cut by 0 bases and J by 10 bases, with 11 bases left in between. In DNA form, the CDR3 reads TGCGCCAGCAGCTTGGAAGGGGCTAGCTCACCCCTCCACTTT. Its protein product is CASSLEGASSPLHF.

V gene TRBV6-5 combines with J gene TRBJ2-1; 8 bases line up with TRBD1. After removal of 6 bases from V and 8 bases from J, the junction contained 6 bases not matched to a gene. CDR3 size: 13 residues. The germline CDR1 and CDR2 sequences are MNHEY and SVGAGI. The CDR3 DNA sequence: TGTGCCAGCAGCGGACAGGGAGTATATGAGCAGTTCTTC. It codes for CASSGQGVYEQFF.